This T cell receptor (beta chain) was profiled in a study of immune characterization of retroperitoneal liposarcoma. Germline V lookup: CDR1 MNHNS, CDR2 SASEGT. CDR3 length equals 15 residues. Using its own MiXCR run on the PCR reads, TCRdb lists one record per CDR3 protein. The sample holds more than 10,000 distinct CDR3 sequences, roughly 47% seen once. This clonotype was sampled from a female donor with retroperitoneal liposarcoma. The chain is built from TRBV6-1 and TRBJ2-5; the D is unclear. The DNA matches TRBJ2-7 better at its end, which makes the J call doubtful. What was sequenced was tumor tissue. CDR3 loop: CASSDLPQGSYEQYF. In DNA form, the CDR3 reads TGTGCCAGCAGTGATCTCCCCCAAGGCTCCTACGAGCAGTACTTC.